This section outlines one T cell receptor (beta chain) sequence together with its context. Only a few counts were recorded for this clone. Its antigen is still unknown. Base qualities were left out, and no much larger clone turns up one base away. TCRbeta CDR3 regions were amplified from genomic DNA by means of the immunoSEQ Assay, a bias-controlled multiplex PCR. On the study's bioinformatics: The number of nucleated cells in each sample was estimated from the amplification of reference gene primers within the assay. To quantify the absolute abundance of each unique TCRbeta CDR3 rearrangement, sequence reads were collapsed and filtered. Productive Simpson clonality was computed per sample as the square root of Simpson's diversity index over productive rearrangements. TCRdb took this table from immuneACCESS and kept in-frame rearrangements with V and J called. Such tables lack part of the clones; where checked against another copy, unresolved V genes explain under half of the gap, and the rest is unexplained. That table gives V, J and clone size, and the DNA gave D and trimming. Recorded for this sample are a few hundred thousand clones; approximately 90% of them occurred a single time. The biggest ten clones account for 10% to 15% of the sample.

The data were obtained in a study of blood T cell repertoires in COVID-19 (dated by TCRdb to about 2020). Context from the whole study: Samples covering the acute and convalescent phases of COVID-19 were provided by collaborators in the United States, Italy and Spain. The prospective study material was composed of cDNA or gDNA derived from T cells, B-cell-depleted T cells, or PBMCs. Deeply sampled blood TCRbeta repertoires from subjects exposed to, actively infected with, or recovered from COVID-19 were included in the dataset. The repertoires were released in a freely available public database meant as a resource for research on the immune response to SARS-CoV-2. The samples were drawn from the first 160 participants of the ongoing ImmuneRACE study and from over a thousand subjects provided by 6 global collaborators. Nearly every sample came with metadata listing a de-identified subject ID, COVID-19 status, age in years and sex. HLA class I and class II types, where available, came from metadata supplied by the sample provider rather than from assay-based typing.

At one collaborating source in Seattle, patients were enrolled during active infection and were followed longitudinally through the course of disease. Collaborating institutions collected whole blood in K2EDTA tubes following their own protocols. For TCRbeta analysis, collaborator samples were shipped as frozen whole blood, as isolated PBMCs, or as DNA extracted from either sample type. What the authors observed across the whole study: How much clinical and demographic metadata was included differed by source and by participant, and the metadata was provided uncurated.

The material sequenced was peripheral blood. The TCR comes from a woman in her 50s with COVID-19, enrolled during active disease.

For the CDR3, the sequence is CASSFFPGSDTQYF. At the DNA level, the sequence is TGTGCCAGCAGCTTTTTCCCGGGGTCAGATACGCAGTATTTT. The sequence joins TRBV7-9 to TRBJ2-3; the D region possibly corresponds to TRBD2 (5 bases align). Trimming at the junction amounts to 3 bases on V and 4 bases on J, and the germline ends lie 11 bases apart. Spanning cysteine to phenylalanine, the CDR3 consists of 14 amino acids. Only the CDR3 part of the read is kept: 42 bases, read in frame from the first base. In the germline V gene (reference sequence), CDR1 corresponds to SEHNR and CDR2 to FQNEAQ.